This T cell receptor (beta chain) was observed in a study of T-cell reconstitution after alpha-beta-depleted transplantation in children. Unique molecular identifiers were incorporated when the TCRbeta library was constructed. TCRdb reprocessed the PCR reads with MiXCR, giving one entry per CDR3 protein. The sample comprises some 840,000 distinct CDR3 sequences, under 20% of which are singletons, and roughly 5% rests with the top ten. Study outcomes and limitations: Reported findings indicate that, about two months after transplant, alpha-beta T cells came from several hundred expanded clones, which were derived from non-depleted graft cells. One year post-transplant, T-cell counts and diversity were largely derived from T cells produced anew. Recipient T cells and thymic progenitors that survived gave rise to the high TCRbeta diversity observed at day 60 in some patients.

The CDR3 is 16 residues long. Germline-derived CDR1 and CDR2 are SGHTS and YDEGEE. With 1 base removed from V and 6 bases from J, the gap between germline ends came to 16 bases. This clonotype was seen a handful of times. The antigen is not known. V gene TRBV5-8 combines with J gene TRBJ2-2; possible D gene TRBD1, 6 bases. The source material was PBMCs, mostly from graft donor cells, sampled 360 days after TCRalphabeta/CD19-depleted stem cell transplant. The TCR originated in a male patient aged 10-17 years who had a stem cell transplant for acute lymphoblastic leukemia, so the T cells may come from the graft donor. The DNA of the CDR3 is TGTGCCAGCAGCTTGATTTGGGACATTAAGGCCGGGGAGCTGTTTTTT. Translating gives CASSLIWDIKAGELFF.